Reported below is one T cell receptor beta chain. Assay: immunoSEQ multiplex PCR; the TCRdb copy retains only in-frame clones and omits some. This sample has more than 100,000 clones, with more than 85% found just once. Germline V gives CDR1 SGHRS, CDR2 YFSETQ. V gave up 4 bases and J gave up 3 bases, with 14 bases separating them. There are 15 residues in the CDR3. These data originate in a study of control samples from healthy donors and cancer patients. The source is a man aged 18 to 29 in good health. The sequencing input was blood. The rearrangement joins TRBV5-1 to TRBJ1-5, with D unresolved. The CDR3 DNA reads as TGCGCCAGCAGCCCGGACTCAGGTTTCAATCAGCCCCAGCATTTT. Residues: CASSPDSGFNQPQHF.